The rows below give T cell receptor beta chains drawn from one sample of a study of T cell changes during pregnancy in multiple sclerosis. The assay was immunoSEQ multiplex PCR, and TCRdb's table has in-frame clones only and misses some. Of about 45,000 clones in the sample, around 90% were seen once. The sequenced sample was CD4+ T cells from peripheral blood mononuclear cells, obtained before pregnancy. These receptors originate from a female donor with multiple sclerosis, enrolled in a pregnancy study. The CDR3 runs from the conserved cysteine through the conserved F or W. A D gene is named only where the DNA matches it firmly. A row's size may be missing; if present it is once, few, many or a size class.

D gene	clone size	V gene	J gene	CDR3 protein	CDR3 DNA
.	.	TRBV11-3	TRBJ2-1	CASSLRRGNEQFF	TGTGCCAGCAGCTTGAGAAGGGGGAATGAGCAGTTCTTC
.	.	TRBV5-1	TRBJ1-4	CASSLTGISEKLFF	TGCGCCAGCAGCTTAACAGGGATTAGTGAAAAACTGTTTTTT
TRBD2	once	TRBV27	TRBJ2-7	CASGRLAGNPSEQYF	TGTGCCAGCGGACGACTAGCCGGGAACCCCAGCGAGCAGTACTTC
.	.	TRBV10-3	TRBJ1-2	CATAGRLYGYTF	TGTGCCACGGCCGGGAGACTCTATGGCTACACCTTC
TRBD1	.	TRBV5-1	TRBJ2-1	CASSPGQAYNEQFF	TGCGCCAGCAGCCCGGGACAGGCCTACAATGAGCAGTTCTTC
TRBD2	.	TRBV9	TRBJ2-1	CASSPRLAGGTDEQFF	TGTGCCAGCAGCCCAAGACTAGCGGGGGGCACGGATGAGCAGTTCTTC
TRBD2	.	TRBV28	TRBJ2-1	CASRSGTPLYNEQFF	TGTGCCAGCAGAAGCGGGACCCCACTCTACAATGAGCAGTTCTTC
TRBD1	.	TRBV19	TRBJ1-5	CASNPLQGNQPQHF	TGTGCCAGTAATCCACTACAGGGGAATCAGCCCCAGCATTTT
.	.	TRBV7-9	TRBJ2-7	CASSFGRTYEQYF	TGTGCCAGCAGCTTTGGCAGGACCTACGAGCAGTACTTC
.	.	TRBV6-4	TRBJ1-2	CASSERDGGGGYTF	TGTGCCAGCAGTGAACGGGACGGGGGAGGTGGCTACACCTTC
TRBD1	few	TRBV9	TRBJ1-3	CASSPHVQGAPGNTIYF	TGTGCCAGCAGCCCCCATGTTCAGGGGGCGCCGGGAAACACCATATATTTT
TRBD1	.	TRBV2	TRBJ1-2	CASSGQVLYGYTF	TGTGCCAGCAGCGGACAGGTCCTCTATGGCTACACCTTC
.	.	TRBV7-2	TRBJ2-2	CASSLRAGSDTGELFF	TGTGCCAGCAGCTTAAGAGCAGGGTCGGACACCGGGGAGCTGTTTTTT
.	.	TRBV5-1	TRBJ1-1	CASSQGGPPAMMNTEAFF	TGCGCCAGCAGCCAAGGGGGTCCACCCGCTATGATGAACACTGAAGCTTTCTTT
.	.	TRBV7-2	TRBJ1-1	CASSYLRGNTEAFF	TGTGCCAGCAGCTATCTCAGGGGTAACACTGAAGCTTTCTTT
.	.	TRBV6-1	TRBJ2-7	CASSPDRVSYEQYF	TGTGCCAGCAGCCCCGACAGAGTCTCCTACGAGCAGTACTTC
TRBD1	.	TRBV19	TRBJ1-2	CASSMDRNYGYTF	TGTGCCAGTAGTATGGACAGGAACTATGGCTACACCTTC
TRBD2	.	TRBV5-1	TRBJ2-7	CASNSGRDHHF	TGCGCCTCTAATTCGGGGAGGGACCACCACTTC
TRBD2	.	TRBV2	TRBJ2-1	CASSGLEAGASKSSYNEQFF	TGTGCCAGCAGTGGGCTGGAAGCGGGGGCTTCGAAGAGCTCCTACAATGAGCAGTTCTTC
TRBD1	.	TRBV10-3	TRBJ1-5	CAISEGQDLNQPQHF	TGTGCCATCAGTGAGGGACAGGACCTTAATCAGCCCCAGCATTTT
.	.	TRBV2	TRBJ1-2	CASSEGGAGAYGYTF	TGTGCCAGCAGTGAAGGCGGTGCAGGGGCCTATGGCTACACCTTC
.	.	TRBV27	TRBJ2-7	CASSLLGNEQYF	TGTGCCAGCAGTTTACTCGGGAACGAGCAGTACTTC
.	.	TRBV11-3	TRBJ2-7	CASSFFKHRTSYEQYF	TGTGCCAGCAGCTTTTTCAAACACAGAACTTCCTACGAGCAGTACTTC
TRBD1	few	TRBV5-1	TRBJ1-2	CASSFGTGGLGYTF	TGCGCCAGCAGCTTCGGGACAGGGGGCTTGGGCTACACCTTC
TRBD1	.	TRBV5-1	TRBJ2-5	CASNTGQGIAETQYF	TGCGCCAGCAATACGGGACAGGGGATCGCAGAGACCCAGTACTTC
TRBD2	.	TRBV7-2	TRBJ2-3	CASSSFPRGGGTDTQYF	TGTGCCAGCAGCTCCTTTCCTCGGGGGGGAGGCACAGATACGCAGTATTTT
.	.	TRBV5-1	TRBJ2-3	CASSLEGRGTDTQYF	TGCGCCAGCAGCTTGGAAGGCAGGGGAACAGATACGCAGTATTTT
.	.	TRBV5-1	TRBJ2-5	CASTPRGGQETQYF	TGCGCCAGCACCCCCCGAGGGGGCCAAGAGACCCAGTACTTC